A single sample gave rise to the 20 T cell receptor beta chains below, sequenced in a study of blood T cell repertoires in COVID-19. Only in-frame clones appear in the TCRdb table, and some are missing; sequencing was by immunoSEQ multiplex PCR. The sample holds approximately 250,000 clones, about nine tenths seen once. Sequenced: PBMCs or T cells enriched from blood (not recorded which). The receptors shown here come from a woman aged 30 to 39 with acute COVID-19.

The rearrangement uses TRBV9 and TRBJ1-4, with 7 bases fitting TRBD1. With V trimmed by 0 bases and J by 5 bases, 4 bases remained unmatched. The V gene's germline CDR1 is SGDLS and CDR2 YYNGEE. The CDR3 contains 15 residues. The CDR3 nucleotides are TGTGCCAGCAGCGTAGCCGGCAGGGGGAATGAAAAACTGTTTTTT. Protein sequence: CASSVAGRGNEKLFF.

The V call is TRBV28, the J call TRBJ2-3; TRBD2 matches at 8 bases. With 6 bases clipped from V and 2 bases from J, the junction kept 4 bases outside the gene matches. The CDR3 length is 14 residues. Per the germline V gene, CDR1 is MDHEN and CDR2 is SYDVKM. Written as DNA, the CDR3 is TGTGCCAGCAGGGGGGGACTAGACACAGATACGCAGTATTTT. Translating gives CASRGGLDTDTQYF.

This sequence joins TRBV30 and TRBJ1-5; D ambiguous. V lost 0 bases, J lost 7 bases, and 10 bases lay in between. The CDR3 has 13 amino acids. CDR1 and CDR2 from the germline V gene are GTSNPN and SVGIG (reference sequence). DNA for the CDR3: TGTGCCTGGAGTGTACACAGCGGGCAGCCCCAGCATTTT. As protein: CAWSVHSGQPQHF.

This rearrangement joins TRBV21-1 to TRBJ2-7; the table calls TRBD1, which could not be checked here. TRBV21-1 is a listed pseudogene. This CDR3 region has 15 residues. The CDR3 DNA reads as TGTGCCAGCAGCAAAGAGGACAGGGAAAGGGAGCCAGGTTACTTC. Protein product: CASSKEDREREPGYF.

The table lists this clone with a count of one. The chain uses TRBV10-3 and TRBJ2-6; no definite D call. V lost 5 bases, J lost 0 bases, and 11 bases lay in between. The germline V gene has CDR1 ENHRY and CDR2 SYGVKD. The CDR3 has 16 amino acids. The CDR3 region has the DNA TGTGCCATCAGTCCCGGCGCTAGCTCTGGGGCCAACGTCCTGACTTTC. Translated: CAISPGASSGANVLTF.

This clone was detected only once. The chain carries TRBV7-2 and TRBJ1-1; D gene unclear. Germline loops: CDR1 SGHTA, CDR2 FQGNSA. The length of the CDR3 is 16 residues. Trimming took 6 bases from V and 5 from J, leaving 22 bases between them. For the CDR3, the DNA is TGTGCCAGCAGTAATCAACGGGGAGAAGGAGAAACTGAAGCTTTCTTT. Protein product: CASSNQRGEGETEAFF.

The gene calls are TRBV30 and TRBJ2-1; tentatively, D is TRBD2 (5 bases). There are 13 residues in the CDR3. CDR1 and CDR2 (germline): GTSNPN, SVGIG (reference sequence). The germline V and J ends were trimmed by 3 bases and 9 bases, with 15 bases remaining between them. The CDR3 is CAWSADSQSEQFF. CDR3 DNA: TGTGCCTGGAGCGCGGACTCCCAGTCTGAGCAGTTCTTC.

The chain recombines TRBV28 with TRBJ1-4, with TRBD1 matching over 7 bases. Unmatched junction bases numbered 12, after V lost 7 bases and J lost 7 bases. CDR3 length equals 15 residues. Germline CDR1 reads MDHEN; CDR2 reads SYDVKM. CDR3 amino acids: CASNSEGASGEKLFF. The CDR3 DNA reads TGTGCCAGCAACTCGGAGGGGGCGTCAGGTGAAAAACTGTTTTTT.

V usage is TRBV5-4 and J usage is TRBJ2-7; 15 nucleotides align to TRBD2. The germline CDR1 and CDR2 sequences are SGHNT and YYREEE (reference sequence). J gave up 3 bases and V 3 bases, and 16 bases lay outside the gene matches. The CDR3 consists of 20 residues. CDR3 sequence reads: CASSSTPGTSGRHPNYEQYF. Written as DNA, the CDR3 is TGTGCCAGCAGCTCTACTCCCGGGACTAGCGGGAGGCACCCAAACTACGAGCAGTACTTC.

The J gene is TRBJ2-7, the V gene TRBV5-4, with 11 positions matching TRBD2. Trimming took 4 bases from V and 0 from J; bases not matched to a gene: 3. This CDR3 comprises 15 residues. In germline, CDR1 is SGHNT, CDR2 YYREEE (reference sequence). The CDR3 DNA follows: TGTGCCAGCAGCGCCGGGACTAGCGGCTCCTACGAGCAGTACTTC. This encodes CASSAGTSGSYEQYF.

V is TRBV6-5 and J is TRBJ1-1; weak D call: TRBD1 (5 bases). Germline lookup yields CDR1 MNHEY and CDR2 SVGAGI. Trimming removed 7 bases from V and 3 bases from J, with 12 bases in between. This CDR3 is 13 amino acids long. In DNA, the CDR3 is TGTGCCAGCATTCACGGGGGGGACACTGAAGCTTTCTTT. Its protein is CASIHGGDTEAFF.

The chain uses TRBV19 and TRBJ2-1, with unresolved D. The V end was cut by 4 bases, the J end by 0 bases, with 19 bases between. The length of the CDR3 is 18 residues. In germline, CDR1 is LNHDA, CDR2 SQIVND (reference sequence). The CDR3 coding sequence is TGTGCCAGTAGTACTCTCGAAAAGCGCGAGAGCTCCTACAATGAGCAGTTCTTC. It translates to CASSTLEKRESSYNEQFF.

The chain is built from TRBV6-2 or TRBV6-3 and TRBJ1-5; no firm D call. This CDR3 comprises 14 residues. V lost 2 bases and J lost 0, with 5 bases in between. Germline V gene sequence: CDR1 MNHEY, CDR2 SVGEGT. CDR3 DNA sequence: TGTGCCAGCAGTTACCCTCGTAGCAATCAGCCCCAGCATTTT. It yields the protein CASSYPRSNQPQHF.

This sequence joins TRBV6-1 and TRBJ1-2; D unclear. Germline V gene data show CDR1 as MNHNS and CDR2 as SASEGT. The V end was cut by 2 bases, the J end by 2 bases, with 6 bases between. The CDR3 totals 13 residues. CDR3 region: CASSEQKNYGYTF. Here the CDR3 DNA reads TGTGCCAGCAGTGAACAGAAGAACTATGGCTACACCTTC.

The CDR3 protein is CATSDSRLAGVTEQYF. CDR3 nucleotides: TGTGCCACCAGTGACTCAAGACTAGCGGGAGTAACCGAGCAGTACTTC. This sequence joins TRBV24-1 and TRBJ2-7; 12 nucleotides align to TRBD2. CDR3 length equals 16 residues. Per germline, CDR1 KGHDR and CDR2 SFDVKD. V was clipped by 4 bases and J by 6 bases; unmatched bases: 9.

CDR3 coding DNA: TGCACCAGCAGCCAGGAGCGGATAGAGCAGTTCTTC. This encodes CTSSQERIEQFF. J is TRBJ2-1 and V is TRBV1; whether TRBD2, the table's D call, matches the DNA was not checked. TRBV1 has pseudogene status. This CDR3 spans 12 amino acids.

The rearrangement uses TRBV10-1 and TRBJ2-1, with TRBD2 as a possible D gene (6 bases). Germline CDR1 is WNHNN and CDR2 is SYGVQD (reference sequence). The CDR3 is 16 amino acids. The V gene lost 0 bases and the J gene lost 3 bases, with 12 bases spanning the gap. In DNA form, the CDR3 reads TGCGCCAGCAGTGAGTCGGTTGGGGGGAGCTACAATGAGCAGTTCTTC. It codes for CASSESVGGSYNEQFF.

This clone appeared a single time. The chain joins TRBV7-3 to TRBJ2-5, with 14 bases aligning to TRBD2. The ends lost 3 bases at V and 4 bases at J; junction bases unmatched: 7. Germline V gene data show CDR1 as SGHTA and CDR2 as FQGTGA. The CDR3 has 17 amino acids. The CDR3 protein is CASSLGGTSGSGETQYF. In nucleotides, the CDR3 is TGTGCCAGCAGCTTGGGGGGGACTAGCGGGAGCGGAGAGACCCAGTACTTC. Together with reference TRBV7-3 and TRBJ2-5, the CDR3 gives the full variable domain: GAGVSQTPSNKVTEKGKYVELRCDPISGHTALYWYRQSLGQGPEFLIYFQGTGAADDSGLPNDRFFAVRPEGSVSTLKIQRTERGDSAVYLCASSLGGTSGSGETQYFGPGTRLLVL.

This clone was seen just once. The chain employs TRBV7-2 and TRBJ1-4, with D hard to call. V shed 1 base and J shed 0 bases, with 6 bases lying between them. The CDR3 covers 15 residues. CDR1 SGHTA and CDR2 FQGNSA come from the germline V gene. CDR3 in DNA: TGTGCCAGCAGCTTAGACAGTCCAACTAATGAAAAACTGTTTTTT. It translates to CASSLDSPTNEKLFF.

This clone was observed a single time. V gene TRBV27 combines with J gene TRBJ2-7, with 9 bases identical to TRBD1. With V trimmed by 4 bases and J by 1 base, 2 bases remained unmatched. The CDR3 spans 14 residues. Germline V lookup: CDR1 MNHEY, CDR2 SMNVEV (reference sequence). The CDR3 DNA follows: TGTGCCAGCAGTTGGGGACAGGGTTCCTACGAGCAGTACTTC. Its translation is CASSWGQGSYEQYF.